Shown below are 30 T cell receptor beta chains from a single sample sequenced in a study of blood T cell repertoires in COVID-19. Produced via immunoSEQ multiplex PCR; TCRdb's table is partial and in-frame only. The sample has 430,000 or so clones, about 87% seen once; the top ten hold 0.8% to 0.85%. Sequenced material: peripheral blood. The receptor source for this set is a man between 18 and 35 years old with COVID-19, enrolled during active disease.

This chain connects TRBV5-1 to TRBJ1-1, with 7 nucleotides matching TRBD1. Germline CDR1 SGHRS, CDR2 YFSETQ. CDR3 length equals 14 residues. Losses at the gene ends were 3 bases for V and 0 bases for J; bases not matched to a gene: 2. CDR3 sequence reads: CASSWTGMNTEAFF. The CDR3 DNA is TGCGCCAGCAGCTGGACAGGAATGAACACTGAAGCTTTCTTT.

The chain recombines TRBV6-6 with TRBJ2-7, with D hard to call. V was shortened by 4 bases and J by 2 bases, with 12 bases between the two germline ends. Germline assignment: CDR1 MNHNY and CDR2 SVGAGI (reference sequence). The CDR3 is 14 residues long. CDR3 nucleotide sequence: TGTGCCAGCAGTTCCCCCGCGAACCCCTACGAGCAGTACTTC. Protein sequence: CASSSPANPYEQYF.

The chain employs TRBV18 and TRBJ2-7; 13 nucleotides match TRBD2. The J segment lost 3 bases and the V segment lost 4 bases, leaving 3 bases of the junction unmatched. The germline gives CDR1 KGHSH, CDR2 LQKENI. This CDR3 contains 15 residues. The CDR3 here is CASSLGTSGVYEQYF. The CDR3 bases are TGTGCCAGCTCACTAGGGACTAGCGGGGTCTACGAGCAGTACTTC.

Points on this clone: This specimen includes other DNA sequences encoding the same CDR3. The chain links TRBV6-5 to TRBJ2-7; tentatively, D is TRBD2 (6 bases). The CDR3 length is 12 residues. Trimming stripped 6 bases from V and 6 bases from J, with 12 bases between. The germline gives CDR1 MNHEY, CDR2 SVGAGI. CDR3 amino acids: CASSRFGGEQYF. The CDR3 nucleotides read TGTGCCAGCAGCCGGTTCGGGGGCGAGCAGTACTTC.

The genes are TRBV5-1 and TRBJ2-5; the D gene is possibly TRBD1 (5 bases). There are 13 residues in the CDR3. Between the trimmed V and J ends, which lost 0 bases and 6 bases, there was a span of 9 bases. Germline V gene sequence: CDR1 SGHRS, CDR2 YFSETQ. CDR3 region: CASSLGQGQTQYF. Written as DNA, the CDR3 is TGCGCCAGCAGCTTGGGGCAGGGCCAGACCCAGTACTTC.

J is TRBJ2-7 and V is TRBV6-2 or TRBV6-3; 10 bases align to TRBD2. Germline CDR1 MNHEY, CDR2 SVGEGT. Trimming at V came to 4 bases and at J to 5 bases, leaving 11 bases not matched to a gene. This CDR3 region has 16 residues. CDR3 loop: CASSSARAGGPDEQYF. The CDR3, as DNA: TGTGCCAGCAGTTCTGCCCGAGCGGGAGGGCCTGACGAGCAGTACTTC.

This chain uses TRBV25-1 with TRBJ2-7; TRBD2 is a possible D gene (5 bases). Trimming took 5 bases from V and 0 from J, leaving 11 bases between them. The CDR3 extends over 14 amino acids. The germline V gene encodes CDR1 MGHDK and CDR2 SYGVNS. For the CDR3, the DNA is TGTGCCAGCAGTCCGGAGGAGAGCTCCTACGAGCAGTACTTC. As protein: CASSPEESSYEQYF.

This clone has just one count. The V call is TRBV28, the J call TRBJ1-1; D is perhaps TRBD1 (6 bases). Trimming shortened V by 8 bases and J by 4 bases, and 17 bases separated the two germline ends. CDR3 size: 14 residues. In germline, CDR1 is MDHEN, CDR2 SYDVKM. The CDR3 nucleotides read TGTGCCAGCTTTACCAGGGGCCACCGCACTGAAGCTTTCTTT. Translation gives CASFTRGHRTEAFF.

A few counts support this clone. The V call is TRBV6-2 or TRBV6-3, the J call TRBJ1-2; 9 bases align to TRBD1. Germline V gives CDR1 MNHEY, CDR2 SVGEGT. V was clipped by 3 bases and J by 3 bases; unmatched bases: 8. The CDR3 is 16 residues long. The CDR3: CASSYPHRDRDYGYTF. CDR3 bases: TGTGCCAGCAGTTATCCGCACCGGGACAGGGACTATGGCTACACCTTC.

CDR3 sequence: CASSLDSRTDTQYF. In nucleotides, the CDR3 is TGCGCCAGCAGCTTGGACTCCCGCACAGATACGCAGTATTTT. The rearrangement links TRBV5-1 to TRBJ2-3; D call uncertain. V dropped 0 bases and J dropped 1 base, with 6 bases sitting between them. CDR1 is SGHRS, CDR2 YFSETQ, per germline. The CDR3 spans 14 residues.

This chain uses TRBV15 with TRBJ1-4; TRBD1 aligns across 7 bases. With V trimmed by 0 bases and J by 8 bases, 9 bases remained unmatched. The CDR3 runs 16 residues. Germline V gene lookup returns CDR1 LNHNV and CDR2 YYDKDF (reference sequence). The chain's CDR3 is CATSRDFTGVEEKLFF. Here the CDR3 DNA reads TGTGCCACCAGCAGAGATTTCACAGGGGTTGAAGAAAAACTGTTTTTT.

This clone showed up just once. The rearrangement links TRBV12-3 or TRBV12-4 to TRBJ2-7; no definite D call. Deletions cut 3 bases from V and 0 bases from J, with 6 bases between. This CDR3 contains 13 residues. The CDR3 spells CASSFQRSYEQYF. Written as DNA, the CDR3 is TGTGCCAGCAGTTTCCAGCGCTCCTACGAGCAGTACTTC.

V and J are TRBV2 and TRBJ1-1; D not certain. Germline CDR1 SNHLY, CDR2 FYNNEI. CDR3 length: 13 amino acids. Deletions cut 2 bases from V and 3 bases from J, with 7 bases between. The CDR3 reads CASSESEDTEAFF. In nucleotides, the CDR3 is TGTGCCAGCAGTGAATCTGAGGACACTGAAGCTTTCTTT.

V usage is TRBV29-1 and J usage is TRBJ2-6, with D hard to call. Trimming cost V 6 bases and J 0 bases, with 15 bases left between them. The CDR3 covers 16 residues. Germline V CDR1 and CDR2: SQVTM, ANQGSEA. CDR3: CSVHHGPDSGANVLTF. In nucleotides, the CDR3 is TGCAGCGTCCACCATGGGCCCGACTCTGGGGCCAACGTCCTGACTTTC.

The CDR3 is CASSLILGSTPYGYTF. In nucleotides, the CDR3 is TGTGCCAGCAGTTTAATTCTCGGGTCAACACCCTATGGCTACACCTTC. The chain uses TRBV27 and TRBJ1-2; D gene ambiguous. Germline values: CDR1 MNHEY, CDR2 SMNVEV (reference sequence). This CDR3 comprises 16 residues. Deletions cut 2 bases from V and 4 bases from J, with 17 bases between.

Note on this clone: One end of the junction varies from germline; a read error may be responsible. The chain has TRBV11-3 and TRBJ2-1, with a tentative D call TRBD2 (6 bases). The CDR3 runs to 11 residues. Germline V gene lookup returns CDR1 SGHNT and CDR2 YENEEA. DNA for the CDR3: TGTGCCAGCGGCTTGGGGGGTGAGCAGTTCTTC. Residues: CASGLGGEQFF.

This rearrangement joins TRBV5-5 to TRBJ2-7; a possible D gene is TRBD2 (6 bases). V was pared by 2 bases and J by 2 bases, with 11 bases between. Looked up from germline, CDR1 is SGHKS and CDR2 is YYEKEE (reference sequence). This CDR3 is 14 amino acids long. CDR3 residues: CASSFSGGAYEQYF. The DNA of the CDR3 is TGTGCCAGCAGCTTCAGTGGAGGGGCCTACGAGCAGTACTTC.

The chain recombines TRBV15 with TRBJ2-5; D call uncertain. Trimming stripped 0 bases from V and 0 bases from J, with 8 bases between. CDR1 is LNHNV, CDR2 YYDKDF, per germline (reference sequence). The CDR3 covers 15 residues. This chain's CDR3 is CATSRDPGYQETQYF. The CDR3 nucleotides read TGTGCCACCAGCAGAGATCCCGGGTACCAAGAGACCCAGTACTTC.

The chain links TRBV7-3 to TRBJ2-2; no clear D. CDR1 SGHTA and CDR2 FQGTGA come from the germline V gene. Trimming cost V 5 bases and J 9 bases, with 13 bases left between them. This CDR3 is built from 13 residues. The CDR3 sequence: CASSAEVGRELFF. The CDR3, as DNA: TGTGCCAGCAGCGCAGAAGTTGGCAGGGAGCTGTTTTTT.

A single count supports this clone. The chain has TRBV5-1 and TRBJ1-1, with 8 bases that match TRBD1. J gave up 2 bases and V 7 bases, and 10 bases lay outside the gene matches. Germline V lookup: CDR1 SGHRS, CDR2 YFSETQ. The CDR3 has 15 amino acids. The CDR3 loop reads CASGSGGGSNTEAFF. CDR3 nucleotides: TGCGCCAGCGGATCAGGGGGCGGTAGTAACACTGAAGCTTTCTTT.

The V and J genes are TRBV19 and TRBJ2-3; the D gene is possibly TRBD1 (6 bases). Deletions cut 2 bases from V and 1 base from J, with 13 bases between. This CDR3 contains 16 residues. The germline V gene has CDR1 LNHDA and CDR2 SQIVND (reference sequence). In nucleotides, the CDR3 is TGTGCCAGTAGTATAAGGCAGGGGTTCGGCACAGATACGCAGTATTTT. It encodes CASSIRQGFGTDTQYF.

This clone was seen only a few times. CDR3 protein: CASSPRRPGTGDSPLHF. The CDR3 DNA follows: TGTGCCAGCTCACCCCGGCGGCCAGGGACAGGGGACTCACCCCTCCACTTT. This chain links TRBV18 with TRBJ1-6; 10 nucleotides line up with TRBD1. In germline, CDR1 is KGHSH, CDR2 LQKENI. J was trimmed by 10 bases and V by 3 bases; bases with no gene match: 12. The CDR3 sequence is 17 residues long.

V usage is TRBV5-8 and J usage is TRBJ2-3; possible D gene TRBD1, 5 bases. Germline CDR1 is SGHTS and CDR2 is YDEGEE. The V end was cut by 1 base, the J end by 0 bases, with 6 bases between. The CDR3 sequence is 14 residues long. CDR3 in DNA: TGTGCCAGCAGCTTGTGGGGCAGCACAGATACGCAGTATTTT. Encoded protein: CASSLWGSTDTQYF.

This chain links TRBV4-1 with TRBJ2-1, with D possibly TRBD2 on 6 matching bases. From germline, CDR1 is MGHRA and CDR2 YSYEKL. The CDR3 has 16 residues. The V end was cut by 0 bases, the J end by 6 bases, with 15 bases between. CDR3 DNA: TGCGCCAGCAGCCAAGATTACGCGGGAAGGGGCAATGAGCAGTTCTTC. Translating it yields CASSQDYAGRGNEQFF.

V is TRBV18 and J is TRBJ2-2; 13 bases match TRBD2. Germline trimming cut 3 bases from V and 4 bases from J; bases unmatched to any gene: 5. The CDR3 contains 17 residues. The germline V gene encodes CDR1 KGHSH and CDR2 LQKENI. The CDR3 DNA reads TGTGCCAGCTCACCGCGGACTAGCGGGAGAACCACCGGGGAGCTGTTTTTT. The encoded protein is CASSPRTSGRTTGELFF.

This clone was observed once. This chain uses TRBV25-1 with TRBJ1-2, with 8 bases lining up with TRBD1. Germline CDR1 and CDR2: MGHDK and SYGVNS. This CDR3 region has 16 residues. V lost 3 bases, J lost 8 bases, and 14 bases stayed unmatched. The CDR3 loop reads CASSEIVQGANEGYTF. The CDR3 DNA follows: TGTGCCAGCAGTGAGATAGTCCAGGGGGCTAACGAGGGCTACACCTTC.

This sequence joins TRBV7-9 and TRBJ2-7; 7 nucleotides line up with TRBD1. In germline, CDR1 is SEHNR, CDR2 FQNEAQ (reference sequence). The CDR3 extends over 17 amino acids. V trimming: 5 bases; J trimming: 0 bases; junction bases outside the gene matches: 13. This CDR3 is CASSPGQAGLSSYEQYF. Written as DNA, the CDR3 is TGTGCCAGCAGCCCAGGACAGGCTGGACTGAGCTCCTACGAGCAGTACTTC.

The chain couples TRBV7-7 to TRBJ2-1, with 11 bases fitting TRBD2. CDR1 is SSHAT, CDR2 FNYEAQ, per germline (reference sequence). Trimming at V came to 6 bases and at J to 8 bases, leaving 9 bases not matched to a gene. The CDR3 loop spans 15 amino acids. The CDR3 bases are TGTGCCAGCAGTTATAGCGGGGGGGGAATTGATGAGCAGTTCTTC. Translated: CASSYSGGGIDEQFF. The variable domain in full, completed from reference TRBV7-7 and TRBJ2-1, reads GAGVSQSPRYKVTKRGQDVTLRCDPISSHATLYWYQQALGQGPEFLTYFNYEAQPDKSGLPSDRFSAERPEGSISTLTIQRTEQRDSAMYRCASSYSGGGIDEQFFGPGTRLTVL.

The V gene is TRBV7-9, the J gene TRBJ2-3; 9 bases are shared with TRBD2. The CDR3 runs to 19 residues. Germline V gene data show CDR1 as SEHNR and CDR2 as FQNEAQ (reference sequence). Trimming cost V 2 bases and J 8 bases; bases outside gene matches: 20. In DNA form, the CDR3 reads TGTGCCAGCAGCTTATCGGCAGGAGCGGGGGGTCCGCGGAGCGCTACGCAGTATTTT. Its translation is CASSLSAGAGGPRSATQYF.

This chain links TRBV30 with TRBJ1-5; D is ambiguous. V was trimmed by 7 bases and J by 3 bases, leaving 16 bases between them. The germline V gene encodes CDR1 GTSNPN and CDR2 SVGIG (reference sequence). This CDR3 comprises 14 residues. The CDR3 sequence: CAYRTRKNNQPQHF. The CDR3 DNA is TGTGCCTACCGGACTCGTAAAAACAATCAGCCCCAGCATTTT.